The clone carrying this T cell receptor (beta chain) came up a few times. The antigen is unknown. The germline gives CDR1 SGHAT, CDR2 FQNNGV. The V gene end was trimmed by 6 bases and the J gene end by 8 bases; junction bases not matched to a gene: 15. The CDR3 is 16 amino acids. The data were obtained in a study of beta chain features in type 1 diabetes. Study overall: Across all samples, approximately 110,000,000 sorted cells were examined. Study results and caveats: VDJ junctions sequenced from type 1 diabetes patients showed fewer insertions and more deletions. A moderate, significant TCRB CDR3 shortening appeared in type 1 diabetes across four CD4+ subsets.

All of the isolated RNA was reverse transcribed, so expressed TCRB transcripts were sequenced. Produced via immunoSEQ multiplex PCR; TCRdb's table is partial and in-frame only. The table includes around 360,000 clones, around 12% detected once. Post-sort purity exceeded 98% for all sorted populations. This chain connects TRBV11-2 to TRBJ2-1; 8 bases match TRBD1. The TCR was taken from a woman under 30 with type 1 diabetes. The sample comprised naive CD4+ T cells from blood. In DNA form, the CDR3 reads TGTGCCAGCAGATCGGGCAGGGGGCAGCGCCGGGATGAGCAGTTCTTC. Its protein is CASRSGRGQRRDEQFF.